This T cell receptor beta chain was recorded in a study of shared clonotypes between healthy human individuals. This CDR3 is 18 amino acids long. Germline-derived CDR1 and CDR2 are SEHNR and FQNEAQ (reference sequence). V dropped 1 base and J dropped 0; count of bases not matched to a gene: 8. Each sorted subset replicate got 200 ng genomic DNA, 25,000 to 30,000 genomes. Sequenced by immunoSEQ multiplex PCR; TCRdb stores in-frame clones only, minus some. Of about 79,000 clones listed, 62% are singletons. The chain has TRBV7-9 and TRBJ1-5, with TRBD1 matching 8 bases. Sequencing used memory CD8+ T cells sorted from blood. Subset indicated: CD45RO+ cells pooled with CCR7-negative TemRA cells. The source of this sequence is a man in his thirties or forties in good health. The CDR3 reads CASSLGSGTGYSNQPQHF. CDR3 nucleotide sequence: TGTGCCAGCAGCTTAGGGTCCGGGACAGGCTATAGCAATCAGCCCCAGCATTTT.